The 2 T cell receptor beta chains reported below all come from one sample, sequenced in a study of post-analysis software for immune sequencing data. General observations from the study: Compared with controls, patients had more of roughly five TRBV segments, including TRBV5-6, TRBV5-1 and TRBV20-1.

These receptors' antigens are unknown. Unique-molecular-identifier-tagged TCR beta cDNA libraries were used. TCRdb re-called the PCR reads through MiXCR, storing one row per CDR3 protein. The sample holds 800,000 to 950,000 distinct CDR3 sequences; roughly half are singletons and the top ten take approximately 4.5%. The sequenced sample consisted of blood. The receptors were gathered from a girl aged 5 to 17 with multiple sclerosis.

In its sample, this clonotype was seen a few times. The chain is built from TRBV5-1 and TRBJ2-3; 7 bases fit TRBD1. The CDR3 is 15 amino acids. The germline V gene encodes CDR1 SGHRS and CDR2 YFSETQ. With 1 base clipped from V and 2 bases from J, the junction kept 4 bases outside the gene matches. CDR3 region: CASSLRGLNTDTQYF. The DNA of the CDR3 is TGCGCCAGCAGCTTGAGGGGGCTAAACACAGATACGCAGTATTTT. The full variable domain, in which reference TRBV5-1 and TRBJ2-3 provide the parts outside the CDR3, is KAGVTQTPRYLIKTRGQQVTLSCSPISGHRSVSWYQQTPGQGLQFLFEYFSETQRNKGNFPGRFSGRQFSNSRSEMNVSTLELGDSALYLCASSLRGLNTDTQYFGPGTRLTVL.

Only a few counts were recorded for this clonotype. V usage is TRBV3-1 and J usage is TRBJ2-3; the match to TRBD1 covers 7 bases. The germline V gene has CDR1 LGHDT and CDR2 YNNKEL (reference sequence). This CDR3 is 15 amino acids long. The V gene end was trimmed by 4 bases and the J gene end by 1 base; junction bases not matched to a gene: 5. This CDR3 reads CASSRQGARTDTQYF. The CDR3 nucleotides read TGTGCCAGCAGCCGACAGGGTGCCCGCACAGATACGCAGTATTTT.